Here is one TCR beta chain with its context. The source of the sample is a study of blood T cell repertoires in COVID-19. Study overall: Samples representing acute and convalescent COVID-19 were sourced from the United States, Italy and Spain. Nucleic acid was either cDNA or gDNA, and it came from T cells, B-cell-depleted T cells, or PBMCs.

This CDR3 contains 13 residues. V lost 1 base and J 5 bases, leaving 6 bases between the germline ends. Germline V gene data show CDR1 as SGHAT and CDR2 as FQNNGV. Authors' analysis steps: Using reference gene primer amplification, nucleated cell counts were estimated. The assay was immunoSEQ multiplex PCR, and TCRdb's table has in-frame clones only and misses some. Clone size and V and J calls were adopted from that table, with D and trimming inferred from the DNA. Seen here are approximately 65,000 clones, about 86% observed once, and the top ten hold about 4%. The sequence was obtained from a man between 50 and 59 years old with acute or convalescent COVID-19. The V call is TRBV11-2, the J call TRBJ1-5; D not resolved. The sample was peripheral blood. The CDR3 coding sequence is TGTGCCAGCAGCTTAGTAGAGGATCAGCCCCAGCATTTT. Translating gives CASSLVEDQPQHF.